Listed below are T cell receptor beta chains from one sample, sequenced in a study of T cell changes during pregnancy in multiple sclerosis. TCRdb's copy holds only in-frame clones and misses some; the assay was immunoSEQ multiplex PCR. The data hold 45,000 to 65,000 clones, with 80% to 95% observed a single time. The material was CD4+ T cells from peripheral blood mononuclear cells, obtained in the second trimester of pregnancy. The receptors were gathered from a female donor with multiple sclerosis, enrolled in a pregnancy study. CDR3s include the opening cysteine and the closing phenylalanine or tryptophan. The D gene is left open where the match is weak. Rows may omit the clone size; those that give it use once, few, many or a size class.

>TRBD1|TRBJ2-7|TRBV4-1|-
TGCGCCAGCAGCCAAGTAGGGACAGGGTACGAGCAGTACTTC
CASSQVGTGYEQYF
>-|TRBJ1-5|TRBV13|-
TGTGCCAGCAGCTTAGCCAGGAGGAATCAGCCCCAGCATTTT
CASSLARRNQPQHF
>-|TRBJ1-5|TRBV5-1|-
TGCGCCAGCGCCCCAACCCCGGACTCGAATCAGCCCCAGCATTTT
CASAPTPDSNQPQHF
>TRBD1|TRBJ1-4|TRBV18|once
TGTGCCAGCGCGACCCAGGGGGCGCAGGAAAAACTGTTTTTT
CASATQGAQEKLFF
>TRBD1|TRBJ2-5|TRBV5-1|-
TGCGCCAGCAGCTTGGGCCGTACAGGGGGCTGGGGCCAAGAGACCCAGTACTTC
CASSLGRTGGWGQETQYF
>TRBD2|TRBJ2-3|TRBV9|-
TGTGCCAGCAGCGAACGCTCAACTAGCGGGGGAGATACGCAGTATTTT
CASSERSTSGGDTQYF
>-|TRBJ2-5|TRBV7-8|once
TGTGCCAGCAGCTTAGCGTTTTGGCTAGAAGAGACCCAGTACTTC
CASSLAFWLEETQYF
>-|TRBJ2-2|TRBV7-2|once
TGTGCCAGCAGCTTAGGACTACCGAACACCGGGGAGCTGTTTTTT
CASSLGLPNTGELFF
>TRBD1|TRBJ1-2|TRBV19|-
TGTGCCAGTAGTGTCCGGGACAGGGCTTATGGCTACACCTTC
CASSVRDRAYGYTF
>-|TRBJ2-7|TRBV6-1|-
TGTGCCAGCAGTGAAGGAGTTGCAACCAACTTC
CASSEGVATNF
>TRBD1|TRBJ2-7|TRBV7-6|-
TGTGCCAGCAGCCAACCGGACAGGGGGGCTTACGAGCAGTACTTC
CASSQPDRGAYEQYF